These 11 T cell receptor beta chains were all obtained from the same sample, sequenced in a study of T cell changes during pregnancy in multiple sclerosis. The data were produced by immunoSEQ multiplex PCR, yet TCRdb's version contains in-frame clones alone and is incomplete. The profile covers tens of thousands of clones, with 84% appearing a single time and approximately 0.64% taken by the ten largest. The material sequenced was CD4+ T cells from peripheral blood mononuclear cells, taken before pregnancy. Receptors were obtained from a female donor with multiple sclerosis, enrolled in a pregnancy study.

The chain joins TRBV5-1 to TRBJ2-3; D remains unclear. V lost 5 bases to trimming and J lost 6 bases, with 13 bases between them. The germline V gene has CDR1 SGHRS and CDR2 YFSETQ. The CDR3 contains 13 residues. This chain's CDR3 is CASSDGSGDTQYF. Here the CDR3 DNA reads TGCGCCAGCAGTGACGGGTCCGGGGATACGCAGTATTTT.

The J gene is TRBJ2-1, the V gene TRBV7-3, with 14 positions matching TRBD2. J gave up 10 bases and V 6 bases, and 11 bases lay outside the gene matches. Per the germline V gene, CDR1 is SGHTA and CDR2 is FQGTGA. The CDR3 is 16 residues long. The chain's CDR3 is CASSSGLAGGRKEQFF. In nucleotides, the CDR3 is TGTGCCAGCAGTTCCGGACTAGCGGGGGGTAGAAAAGAGCAGTTCTTC.

J is TRBJ2-1 and V is TRBV11-3; TRBD2 aligns across 9 bases. Trimming removed 5 bases from V and 2 bases from J; junction bases left unmatched: 7. CDR3 size: 16 residues. The germline V gene encodes CDR1 SGHNT and CDR2 YENEEA. The CDR3 spells CASSPAWTSAYNEQFF. CDR3 in DNA: TGTGCCAGCAGCCCCGCTTGGACTAGCGCCTACAATGAGCAGTTCTTC.

The chain recombines TRBV7-8 with TRBJ2-3; TRBD1 agrees at 8 bases. CDR3 size: 16 residues. The trim removed 2 bases at V and 3 bases at J, leaving 7 bases unmatched. Germline lookup yields CDR1 SGHVS and CDR2 FQNEAQ. Here the CDR3 reads CASSLKGDRNTDTQYF. CDR3 sequence (DNA): TGTGCCAGCAGCTTAAAGGGGGACAGGAATACAGATACGCAGTATTTT.

The chain is built from TRBV6-5 and TRBJ1-2; the match to TRBD1 covers 7 bases. The germline CDR1 and CDR2 sequences are MNHEY and SVGAGI. Trimming took 6 bases from V and 2 from J; bases not matched to a gene: 6. CDR3 length equals 14 residues. In DNA form, the CDR3 reads TGTGCCAGCAGACCGGGACAGCAGAACTATGGCTACACCTTC. It encodes CASRPGQQNYGYTF.

This chain uses TRBV4-3 with TRBJ2-5, with TRBD1 matching over 8 bases. Trimming took 0 bases from V and 4 from J; bases not matched to a gene: 10. CDR1 is LGHNA, CDR2 YSLEER, per germline. The CDR3 runs 17 residues. CDR3 nucleotides: TGCGCCAGCAGCCAAGATAGGGTCAGGGGGCGAGGAGAGACCCAGTACTTC. This gives the protein CASSQDRVRGRGETQYF.

The chain couples TRBV27 to TRBJ2-3; TRBD1 matches 7 bases. The CDR3 runs 15 residues. CDR1 MNHEY and CDR2 SMNVEV come from the germline V gene (reference sequence). V shed 6 bases, J shed 3 bases, and the junction held 9 bases outside the gene matches. For the CDR3, the DNA is TGTGCCAGCAGACCGGGACAGAGAGTAACAGATACGCAGTATTTT. Translated, it gives CASRPGQRVTDTQYF.

This clone was detected once. The V gene is TRBV6-4, the J gene TRBJ1-1; maybe TRBD1 (6 bases). This CDR3 region has 15 residues. The germline V gene has CDR1 MRHNA and CDR2 SNTAGT. V was clipped by 2 bases and J by 2 bases, with 12 bases between them. This CDR3 reads CASSDGSGANTEAFF. The CDR3 region has the DNA TGTGCCAGCAGTGACGGGTCAGGGGCCAACACTGAAGCTTTCTTT.

The rearrangement uses TRBV7-8 and TRBJ1-5, with 7 bases lining up with TRBD1. V trimming: 1 base; J trimming: 11 bases; junction bases outside the gene matches: 17. Per germline, CDR1 SGHVS and CDR2 FQNEAQ. CDR3 size: 17 residues. The CDR3 DNA reads TGTGCCAGCAGCTTAGGATACAGGGGCTCCAGACATTCGGCCCAGCATTTT. Protein product: CASSLGYRGSRHSAQHF.

This chain uses TRBV6-4 with TRBJ2-2; D may be TRBD1 (5 bases). CDR1 is MRHNA and CDR2 is SNTAGT in the germline V gene. This CDR3 region has 14 residues. Trimming took off 2 bases at V and 6 bases at J, with 10 bases between the two ends. Here the CDR3 DNA reads TGTGCCAGCAGTGACCCAGGGCTATCCGGGGAGCTGTTTTTT. Amino acids: CASSDPGLSGELFF.

The rearrangement joins TRBV5-6 to TRBJ2-1, with 8 bases fitting TRBD2. V shed 2 bases and J 3 bases; nucleotides not matched to a gene: 10. This CDR3 spans 17 amino acids. Germline lookup yields CDR1 SGHDT and CDR2 YYEEEE. Here the CDR3 reads CASSFLPGGEGYNEQFF. For the CDR3, the DNA is TGTGCCAGCAGCTTTCTGCCGGGGGGGGAGGGCTACAATGAGCAGTTCTTC.